This T cell receptor (beta chain) originates from a study of T cell repertoires in cytomegalovirus infection. Study background: CMV infection together with matching HLA type was indicated by public TCR beta signatures.

A note on this clonotype: The antigen is undetermined.

The CDR3 contains 12 residues. Per germline, CDR1 SQVTM and CDR2 ANQGSEA. V lost 7 bases and J lost 4, with 13 bases in between. Study-wide results and limits: Carriers of CMV plus the relevant HLA were identified by cumulative public TCR beta family frequency.

TCRdb independently ran MiXCR on the reads; one entry per CDR3 protein. The data hold approximately 180,000 distinct CDR3 sequences, with approximately 9.7% observed a single time. V usage is TRBV29-1 and J usage is TRBJ1-2; TRBD1 is a possible D gene (5 bases). This sequence was found in a human donor in good health (CMV status not recorded). Some clones in this sample may be carry-over from other donors' samples. The sequenced sample was PBMCs. Here the CDR3 DNA reads TGCAGCGCCTCCAGGGCTGGCTATGGCTACACCTTC. Protein sequence: CSASRAGYGYTF.